This TCR beta chain stems from a study of monozygotic twins with inflammatory bowel disease. The CDR3 spans 14 residues. CDR1 is SQVTM, CDR2 ANQGSEA, per germline. Per individual sample, eight separate reactions were used to make cDNA. Addition of UMIs with a 6-nucleotide sample barcode was achieved by template switching. TCRalpha and TCRbeta cDNA went through two nested PCRs of approximately 16 and 10 cycles. TCRdb re-analyzed the 5' RACE reads; it lists each CDR3 protein once, without DNA. The sample table includes fewer than 550,000 distinct CDR3 sequences. A remark on this clonotype: Its antigen is still unknown.

General study points: Researchers report that IBD patients shared fewer clonotypes with others than healthy twins, especially amid disease activity.

The rearrangement joins TRBV29-1 to TRBJ1-1. Sequenced material: blood. The source of this sequence is a human donor with ulcerative colitis or Crohn's disease, or a healthy co-twin of an affected twin (not recorded which). CDR3 in amino acids: CSSSEGYENTEAFF.